This T cell receptor (beta chain) was recorded in a study of cytomegalovirus exposure and HLA in healthy donors. With 60 Vbeta and 13 Jbeta primers, the PCR was carried out. The method was immunoSEQ multiplex PCR; TCRdb's version includes in-frame clones alone and lacks a portion of them. This table has approximately 180,000 clones, 84% appearing once. This CDR3 region has 10 residues. Trimming stripped 6 bases from V and 6 bases from J, with 8 bases between. The germline gives CDR1 SQVTM, CDR2 ANQGSEA. Findings and limits, study-wide: The study labeled 164 TCR beta chains cytomegalovirus-associated. Follow-up analysis later connected one missense variant in DCLRE1C with trimming of TCR beta V- and J-genes. Later work found that TCR association rates differed between HLA loci; DRB1 had the most and HLA-C the fewest. Owing to their indistinguishability, certain V segments, notably TRBV6-2 and TRBV6-3, were excluded.

As regards this clone: Its cognate antigen is unknown.

The rearrangement links TRBV29-1 to TRBJ1-2; D gene uncertain. This clonotype was sampled from a girl aged 10 to 17 in good health and CMV-seropositive. The source material was PBMCs. DNA for the CDR3: TGCAGCGTGCAGGAAAATGGCTACACCTTC. It encodes CSVQENGYTF.